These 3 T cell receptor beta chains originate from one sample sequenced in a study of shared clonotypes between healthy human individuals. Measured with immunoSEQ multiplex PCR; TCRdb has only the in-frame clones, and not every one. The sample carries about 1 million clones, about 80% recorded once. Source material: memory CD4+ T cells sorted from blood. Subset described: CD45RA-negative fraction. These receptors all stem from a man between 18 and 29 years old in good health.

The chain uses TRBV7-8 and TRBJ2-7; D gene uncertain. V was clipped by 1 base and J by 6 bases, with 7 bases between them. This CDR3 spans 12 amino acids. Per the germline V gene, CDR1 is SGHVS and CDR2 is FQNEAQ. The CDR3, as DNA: TGTGCCAGCAGCTTAGAGGGAACCGAGCAGTACTTC. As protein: CASSLEGTEQYF.

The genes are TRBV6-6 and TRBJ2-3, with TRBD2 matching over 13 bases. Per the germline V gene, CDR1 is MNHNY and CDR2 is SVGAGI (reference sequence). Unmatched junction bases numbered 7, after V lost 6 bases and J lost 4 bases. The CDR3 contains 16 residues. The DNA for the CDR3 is TGTGCCAGCAGCCACGGACTAGCGGGGGTGGCAGATACGCAGTATTTT. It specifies CASSHGLAGVADTQYF.

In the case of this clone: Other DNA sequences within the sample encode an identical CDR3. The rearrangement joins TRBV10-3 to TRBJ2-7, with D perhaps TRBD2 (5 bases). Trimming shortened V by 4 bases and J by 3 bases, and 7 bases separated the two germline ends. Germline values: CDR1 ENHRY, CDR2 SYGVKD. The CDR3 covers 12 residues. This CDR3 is CAISGGDYEQYF. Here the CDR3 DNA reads TGTGCCATCAGTGGGGGAGACTACGAGCAGTACTTC.